Each of the 2 T cell receptor beta chains below was sequenced from the same sample in a study of cytomegalovirus exposure and HLA in healthy donors. Libraries were prepared by immunoSEQ multiplex PCR; TCRdb keeps only in-frame clonotypes and omits some of them. The sample records around 250,000 clones, around 87% being singletons. The source material was PBMCs. These receptors originate from a woman aged 18-30 years in good health and CMV-seronegative.

Remarks on this clone: In the same sample, other DNA sequences code for this CDR3. The V gene is TRBV29-1, the J gene TRBJ1-1, with 7 bases lining up with TRBD1. The CDR3 runs to 13 residues. The germline V gene has CDR1 SQVTM and CDR2 ANQGSEA. V lost 3 bases and J lost 2; bases outside the gene matches: 3. CDR3 nucleotides: TGCAGCGTTGAGGGGACAGTCAACACTGAAGCTTTCTTT. Translated: CSVEGTVNTEAFF.

Comment on this clone: Other DNA sequences in the same sample also yield this CDR3. This chain links TRBV4-2 with TRBJ2-5; the D is unclear. V dropped 0 bases and J dropped 2 bases, with 7 bases sitting between them. The CDR3 loop spans 14 amino acids. CDR1 LGHNA and CDR2 YNFKEQ come from the germline V gene. CDR3: CASSQDRLQETQYF. Here the CDR3 DNA reads TGTGCCAGCAGCCAAGATAGACTTCAAGAGACCCAGTACTTC.